This T cell receptor (beta chain) comes out of a study of CD8+CD57+ T cells in acquired aplastic anemia. V gave up 1 base and J gave up 7 bases, with 4 bases separating them. The CDR3 is 11 amino acids. In germline, CDR1 is SGHTA, CDR2 FQGNSA. The sequenced patients had an expansion of CD8+CD57+ cells seen by flow cytometry. Each patient had severe acquired aplastic anemia. In its sample, this clonotype was seen a few times. Its antigen remains unidentified. Study observations and caveats: For CD8+ Simpson's diversity, patients and controls showed no significant difference. Common to patients and controls were 25 to 30 CD8+ CDR3 sequences.

The template for TCR beta VDJ and CDR3 sequence profiling was genomic DNA. TCRdb used MiXCR to reprocess the reads, holding one entry per CDR3 protein. The table records over 150,000 distinct CDR3 sequences, approximately 52% of them present only once. The chain carries TRBV7-2 and TRBJ1-1; D is unclear. The specimen was sorted CD4+, CD8+, or CD8+CD57+ T cells (not recorded which) from PBMCs. The origin of this receptor is a human donor with aplastic anemia. The DNA of the CDR3 is TGTGCCAGCAGCTTAGGTTTTGAAGCTTTCTTT. This translates into CASSLGFEAFF.